This T cell receptor (beta chain) was documented in a study of cytomegalovirus exposure and HLA in healthy donors. Study-wide results and caveats: There were 150 or so TCR beta chains listed as cytomegalovirus-associated.

A word on this clone: Its matching antigen is unknown.

V was pared by 0 bases and J by 2 bases, with 28 bases between. The CDR3 loop spans 21 amino acids. Germline loops: CDR1 LGHNA, CDR2 YSLEER. Vbeta (60) and Jbeta (13) primers were used in the PCR. TCRdb's copy holds only in-frame clones and misses some; the assay was immunoSEQ multiplex PCR. This repertoire includes 70,000 or so clones. The chain is built from TRBV4-3 and TRBJ2-5, with D tentatively TRBD2 (6 bases). The sequence was collected from a boy under 18 in good health and CMV-seronegative. Sequences were obtained from PBMCs. This chain's CDR3 is CASSQDRRTTVINMEQETQYF. CDR3 bases: TGCGCCAGCAGCCAAGATAGGCGGACTACAGTGATCAACATGGAACAAGAGACCCAGTACTTC.